A selection of T cell receptor beta chains follows, all from one sample in a study of shared clonotypes between healthy human individuals. Clones were sequenced by immunoSEQ multiplex PCR, and TCRdb holds only the in-frame ones, with some missing. The table includes approximately 650,000 clones, 95% detected once. The specimen was naive CD8+ T cells sorted from blood. The origin of the receptors is a woman aged 25 to 45 in good health. Each CDR3 is given with its conserved first and last residue.

cdr3_aa: CASSQGRLIAGETNQETQYF
v_call: TRBV19

cdr3_aa: CASSSLTTSGIPDTQYF
v_call: TRBV5-4

cdr3_aa: CASSYVVNTEAFF
v_call: TRBV6-6

cdr3_aa: CSVDGILAGGQNTDTQYF
v_call: TRBV29-1

cdr3_aa: CASSLVGRWVPDTIYF
v_call: TRBV7-2

cdr3_aa: CAWSIGRFYNEQFF
v_call: TRBV30

cdr3_aa: CATSTGRARNEQFF
v_call: TRBV6-5

cdr3_aa: CASSPTPGQPISQPQHF
v_call: TRBV7-2

cdr3_aa: CASRAGRGTRETQYF
v_call: TRBV7-8

cdr3_aa: CASSGSLSMEGLTDTQYF
v_call: TRBV2

cdr3_aa: CASSPRAFGNQPQHF
v_call: TRBV28

cdr3_aa: CATSRGTGVIFYEQYF
v_call: TRBV15

cdr3_aa: CASSSFGGGVNEQYF
v_call: TRBV7-8

cdr3_aa: CASTDRDRDRAGYTF
v_call: TRBV19

cdr3_aa: CASSGSSTRIYNEQFF
v_call: TRBV19

cdr3_aa: CASSPLGVSYEQYF
v_call: TRBV7-6